This T cell receptor beta chain was sequenced in a study of blood T cell repertoires in COVID-19 (dated by TCRdb to the early 2020s). Notes on the research overall: The collaborator samples originated in the United States, Italy and Spain and spanned the acute and convalescent phases of COVID-19. The prospective study material was composed of cDNA or gDNA derived from T cells, B-cell-depleted T cells, or PBMCs. Deeply sampled blood TCRbeta repertoires from subjects exposed to, actively infected with, or recovered from COVID-19 were included in the dataset. The repertoires were made available in a free public database intended to serve as a resource for research on the immune response to SARS-CoV-2. Samples were obtained from the ongoing ImmuneRACE study (first 160 participants) and from over 1,000 subjects provided by 6 global collaborators. A de-identified subject ID, COVID-19 status, age in years and sex were almost always included in the sample metadata. HLA class I and class II types, where available, came from metadata supplied by the sample provider rather than from assay-based typing. Broad study findings and their caveats: The amount of clinical and demographic metadata varied by source and participant and was provided uncurated.

The immunoSEQ Assay, a bias-controlled multiplex PCR, was used to amplify TCRbeta CDR3 regions from genomic DNA. The authors' pipeline ran thus. Nucleated cell counts per sample were estimated from amplification of reference gene primers within the assay. To quantify the absolute abundance of each unique TCRbeta CDR3 rearrangement, sequence reads were collapsed and filtered. For each sample, productive Simpson clonality was calculated as the square root of Simpson's diversity index over productive rearrangements. TCRdb took over this immuneACCESS table, retaining in-frame rearrangements with V and J assigned. Such tables are incomplete; in checked studies, under half of the missing clones stem from an unresolved V gene, and the remainder is unexplained. The DNA was the basis for D and trimming; V, J and clone size are from that table. This sample holds 200,000 or so clones; around 81% were observed only once. Clones ranked in the top ten supply less than 9.5% of the sample.

Enrolling through a virtual design, the prospective study's participants ranged in age from about 18 to 100 years and lived across roughly 23 United States geographic areas. In the prospective study, cohorts were assigned on the basis of participant-reported clinical history obtained from a screening survey and a study questionnaire. Recovered participants in ImmuneRACE Cohort 3 were defined as having two consecutive negative NP/OP PCR tests, clearance from a healthcare professional, or resolution of symptoms. In the prospective study, whole blood, serum and a nasopharyngeal or oropharyngeal swab were collected from each participant by mobile phlebotomists. Over a roughly 2-month period, participants in the prospective study had the option of providing additional blood draws and questionnaires. Before DNA extraction, prospective study blood samples were shipped either frozen or at room temperature.

This clone has just a few counts. The antigen this receptor binds is unknown. Nothing much larger sits one base from this clone, and base qualities are not available. From its cysteine to its phenylalanine, the CDR3 spans 17 amino acids. Just the 51-base CDR3 DNA is kept, in frame starting at base 1. Compared with germline, V lacks 5 bases and J lacks 9 bases; bases without a gene match: 16. Looking up the germline V gene yields CDR1 MDHEN and CDR2 SYDVKM. This receptor chain uses TRBV28 and TRBJ2-2; 9 central bases correspond to TRBD2. Sequenced: PBMCs or T cells enriched from blood (not recorded which). The receptor comes from a middle-aged man who had recovered from COVID-19. The DNA reads as follows: TGTGCCAGCAGTGTAAATGCGGGACTAGCTGGGTTCCGGGAGCTGTTTTTT. It codes for CASSVNAGLAGFRELFF.